This T cell receptor beta chain was profiled in a study of CD8 T cells in Susac syndrome. Random hexamers served to reverse transcribe about 0.45 to 1 ug RNA. Coverage of TCR beta CDR3 amplification by immunoSEQ multiplex PCR extended to 54 Vbeta and 13 Jbeta. MiXCR, applied by TCRdb to the immunoSEQ multiplex PCR reads, yields one record per CDR3 protein. The table records 120,000 to 150,000 distinct CDR3 sequences, approximately 95% of them present only once. Germline CDR1 KGHDR, CDR2 SFDVKD. Deletions cut 2 bases from V and 10 bases from J, with 10 bases between. The CDR3 is made up of 12 amino acids. The sequenced target, TCR beta, came from blood CD8+ and CD4+ T cells. The multiple sclerosis control cohort comprised treatment-naive individuals presenting with stable or active relapsing-remitting disease. The authors negatively isolated CD8+ and CD4+ T cells and FACS-enriched TEMRA cells.

J is TRBJ1-1 and V is TRBV24-1; D perhaps matches TRBD1 (5 bases). This TCR was sampled from a human donor with multiple sclerosis. Sequencing was carried out using CD4+ T cells from PBMCs. Here the CDR3 reads CATSDSGRGAFF. CDR3 DNA sequence: TGTGCCACCAGTGATTCAGGGCGAGGAGCTTTCTTT.